This TCR beta chain emerged from a study of blood T cell repertoires in COVID-19. Whole-study context: Both acute and convalescent COVID-19 samples were obtained from the United States, Italy and Spain. T cells, B-cell-depleted T cells, or PBMCs supplied cDNA or gDNA.

Participant ages covered about 18 to 89 years across 20 to 25 US areas. Participants' reported clinical history set cohort assignment. This clone appeared many times. There are 17 residues in the CDR3. Looked up from germline, CDR1 is MNHNS and CDR2 is SASEGT. Unmatched junction bases numbered 2, after V lost 2 bases and J lost 0 bases. Some clones are missing from TCRdb's copy, which holds only in-frame ones; the method was immunoSEQ multiplex PCR. The repertoire includes around 200,000 clones, 80% to 90% of them detected once, and 1.2% sits in the top ten. Sample: PBMCs or T cells enriched from blood (not recorded which). This TCR was sampled from a man younger than 40 who had recovered from COVID-19. The rearrangement uses TRBV6-1 and TRBJ2-1; TRBD2 agrees at 12 bases. The CDR3 DNA reads TGTGCCAGCAGTGAATCTAGCGGGGGGGCCTCCTACAATGAGCAGTTCTTC. Translating it yields CASSESSGGASYNEQFF.